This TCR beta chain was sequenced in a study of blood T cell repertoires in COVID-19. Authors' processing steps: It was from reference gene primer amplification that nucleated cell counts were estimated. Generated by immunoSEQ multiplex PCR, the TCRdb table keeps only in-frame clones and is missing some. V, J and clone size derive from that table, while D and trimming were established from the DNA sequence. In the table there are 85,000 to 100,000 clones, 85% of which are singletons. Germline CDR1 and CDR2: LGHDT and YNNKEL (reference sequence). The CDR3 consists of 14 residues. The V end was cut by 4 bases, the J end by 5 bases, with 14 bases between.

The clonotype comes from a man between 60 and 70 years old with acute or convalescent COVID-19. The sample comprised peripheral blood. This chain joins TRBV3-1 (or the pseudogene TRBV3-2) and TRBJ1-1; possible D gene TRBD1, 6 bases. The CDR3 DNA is TGTGCCAGCAGCCCTCGGACAGTTCGAACTGAAGCTTTCTTT. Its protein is CASSPRTVRTEAFF.